The entry below gives a single T cell receptor beta chain sequence along with its context. The antigen remains undetermined. The study amplified TCR beta CDR3 regions using RNA transcripts. In the first round, RT-PCR was carried out with HTBI primers, and a multiplex PCR formed the second round. MiXCR was run by TCRdb on the multiplex PCR reads, yielding one entry per CDR3 protein. The data contain over a million distinct CDR3 sequences, around a third of them singletons. This entry belongs to a study of Graves' ophthalmopathy and Graves' hyperthyroidism. Study-level points and caveats: Ophthalmopathy cases were distinguished from stable hyperthyroidism by a 13-signature model, reaching around 90% sensitivity and 65% to 83% specificity.

Trimming cost V 5 bases and J 0 bases, with 11 bases left between them. Germline V CDR1 and CDR2: DFQATT, SNEGSKA (reference sequence). The CDR3 extends over 13 amino acids. The sample comprised peripheral blood or thyroid tissue (not recorded which). The J gene is TRBJ2-7, the V gene TRBV20-1; perhaps TRBD2 as D (5 bases). The TCR originated in an adult man with Graves' hyperthyroidism. CDR3 bases: TGCAGTGCTCTAACTAGAAGCTCCTACGAGCAGTACTTC. This translates into CSALTRSSYEQYF.